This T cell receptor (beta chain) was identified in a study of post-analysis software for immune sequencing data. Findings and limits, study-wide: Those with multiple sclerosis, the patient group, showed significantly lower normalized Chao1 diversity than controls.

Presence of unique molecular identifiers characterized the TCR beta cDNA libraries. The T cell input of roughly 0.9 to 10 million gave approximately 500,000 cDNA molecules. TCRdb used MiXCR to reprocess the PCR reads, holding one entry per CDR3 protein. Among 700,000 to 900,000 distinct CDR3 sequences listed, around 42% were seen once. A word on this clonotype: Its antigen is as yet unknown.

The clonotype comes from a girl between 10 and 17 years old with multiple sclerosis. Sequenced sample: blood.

The CDR3 reads CSAKGQKTYEQYF. CDR3 bases: TGCAGTGCTAAGGGACAGAAGACCTACGAGCAGTACTTC. The chain couples TRBV20-1 to TRBJ2-7, with TRBD1 matching over 7 bases. Germline-derived CDR1 and CDR2 are DFQATT and SNEGSKA (reference sequence). The CDR3 is made up of 13 amino acids. V was clipped by 4 bases and J by 2 bases; unmatched bases: 5.